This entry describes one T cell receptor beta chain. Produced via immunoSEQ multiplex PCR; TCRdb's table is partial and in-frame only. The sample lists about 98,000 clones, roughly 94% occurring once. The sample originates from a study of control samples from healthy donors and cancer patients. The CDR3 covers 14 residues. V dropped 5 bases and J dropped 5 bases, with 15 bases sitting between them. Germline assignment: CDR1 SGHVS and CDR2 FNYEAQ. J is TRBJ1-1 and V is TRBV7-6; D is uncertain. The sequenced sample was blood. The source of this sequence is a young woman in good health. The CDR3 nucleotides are TGTGCCAGCAGCCCGGGTTCGAGGCCGACTGAAGCTTTCTTT. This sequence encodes CASSPGSRPTEAFF.